This TCR beta chain derives from a study of regulatory T cells in long-lasting Graves disease. Time point here: persistent/refractory GD, antithyroid drugs over 5 years with positive TRAb. Extracted RNA from PBMCs served as the source of the TCR library. CDR3-region Arm-PCR and iRepertoire HTBI primers produced the TCR beta libraries. TCRdb ran MiXCR on the multiplex PCR reads and lists one entry per CDR3 protein. The table shows some 280,000 distinct CDR3 sequences, with around 23% occurring only once. The V end was cut by 0 bases, the J end by 2 bases, with 9 bases between. Germline CDR1 and CDR2: SGDLS and YYNGEE. The CDR3 length is 16 residues. This clonotype showed up just a few times.

This receptor was taken from a female donor with Graves disease. The material sequenced was peripheral blood mononuclear cells (PBMCs), taken when the disease was refractory, from a patient treated with antithyroid drugs. The gene calls are TRBV9 and TRBJ2-6; no reliable D call. The CDR3 nucleotides read TGTGCCAGCAGCGTAGGAGTGGGTACTGGGGCCAACGTCCTGACTTTC. Amino acid sequence: CASSVGVGTGANVLTF.